The 22 T cell receptor beta chains in this list originate from one sample, sequenced in a study of beta chain features in type 1 diabetes. TCRB transcripts that were expressed got sequenced, as all of the isolated RNA had been reverse transcribed. The table came from immunoSEQ multiplex PCR; TCRdb's copy has only in-frame clones and leaves some out. Seen here are roughly 290,000 clones, roughly 8% observed once, and the top ten hold roughly 1%. Sequencing used central memory CD4+ T cells from blood. All receptors derive from a woman under 30 in good health.

This rearrangement joins TRBV30 to TRBJ1-2, with TRBD1 matching 7 bases. The CDR3 totals 14 residues. Germline CDR1 and CDR2: GTSNPN and SVGIG (reference sequence). V dropped 7 bases and J dropped 6; count of bases not matched to a gene: 14. For the CDR3, the DNA is TGTGCCTTGGCTGACAGGGCCCCCGTTAATGGCTACACCTTC. Protein sequence: CALADRAPVNGYTF.

For this clone: Different DNA sequences within this sample yield the same CDR3. The genes are TRBV18 and TRBJ2-3; the D is unclear. Germline V gene data show CDR1 as KGHSH and CDR2 as LQKENI. V dropped 2 bases and J dropped 4 bases, with 4 bases sitting between them. The CDR3 extends over 12 amino acids. CDR3 region: CASSPSADTQYF. CDR3 coding DNA: TGTGCCAGCTCACCATCTGCAGATACGCAGTATTTT.

The table lists this clone with a few counts. The chain combines TRBV4-2 with TRBJ2-2; 7 bases agree with TRBD1. V shed 5 bases and J 6 bases; nucleotides not matched to a gene: 12. The CDR3 runs to 16 residues. In germline, CDR1 is LGHNA, CDR2 YNFKEQ. This chain's CDR3 is CASSLERGQLSGELFF. The CDR3 nucleotides are TGTGCCAGCAGCTTGGAGAGGGGGCAGTTGTCCGGGGAGCTGTTTTTT.

In DNA, the CDR3 is TGCGCCAGCAGTCACCAAGGACAGGGGGTTCGAGGAGCTTTCTTT. Protein product: CASSHQGQGVRGAFF. The rearrangement links TRBV23-1 to TRBJ1-1, with 10 nucleotides matching TRBD1. TRBV23-1 is recorded as an ORF, its role being uncertain. The trim removed 3 bases at V and 10 bases at J, leaving 11 bases unmatched. The CDR3 length is 15 residues.

The V gene is TRBV4-3, the J gene TRBJ2-3; the D is unclear. The germline gives CDR1 LGHNA, CDR2 YSLEER. This CDR3 comprises 15 residues. The V and J ends lost 1 base and 4 bases respectively, with 12 bases between them. CDR3 sequence: CASSQVLLSSDTQYF. For the CDR3, the DNA is TGCGCCAGCAGCCAAGTCTTGTTATCCTCAGATACGCAGTATTTT.

This clone appeared a few times. V usage is TRBV7-9 and J usage is TRBJ1-5; 9 bases map to TRBD1. V shed 5 bases and J 4 bases; nucleotides not matched to a gene: 6. The CDR3 is made up of 15 amino acids. Germline-derived CDR1 and CDR2 are SEHNR and FQNEAQ (reference sequence). The CDR3 DNA sequence: TGTGCCAGCAGCCGGGACAGGGACCCGAATCAGCCCCAGCATTTT. It encodes CASSRDRDPNQPQHF.

This clone came up a few times. V usage is TRBV2 and J usage is TRBJ1-5; tentative D call: TRBD1 (5 bases). The germline V gene has CDR1 SNHLY and CDR2 FYNNEI. V gave up 2 bases and J gave up 0 bases, with 8 bases separating them. The CDR3 extends over 15 amino acids. CDR3 nucleotide sequence: TGTGCCAGCAGTGAACAGGGTTCTAGCAATCAGCCCCAGCATTTT. Translation: CASSEQGSSNQPQHF.

Worth noting for this clone: Other DNA sequences in the sample encode the same CDR3. In DNA form, the CDR3 reads TGTGCCAGCAGTTTGGGACAGTCCTACGAGCAGTACGTC. It codes for CASSLGQSYEQYV. The genes are TRBV6-5 and TRBJ2-7; 7 bases agree with TRBD1. CDR3 length: 13 amino acids. J gave up 1 base and V 4 bases, and 1 base lay outside the gene matches. CDR1 is MNHEY and CDR2 is SVGAGI in the germline V gene.

The V call is TRBV20-1, the J call TRBJ1-6; D not certain. CDR3 size: 11 residues. The germline V and J ends were trimmed by 1 base and 14 bases, with 9 bases remaining between them. The germline CDR1 and CDR2 sequences are DFQATT and SNEGSKA (reference sequence). The DNA for the CDR3 is TGCAGTGCTAGAGGCTGGGAGTCCCTCCACTTT. Translating it yields CSARGWESLHF.

This clone was counted only a few times. The chain links TRBV5-4 to TRBJ1-6, with D hard to call. The CDR3 is 14 amino acids. Germline CDR1 SGHNT, CDR2 YYREEE (reference sequence). V lost 2 bases and J 7 bases, leaving 10 bases between the germline ends. CDR3 nucleotide sequence: TGTGCCAGCAGCTTTGGGGAACGGAATTCACCCCTCCACTTT. Translated, it gives CASSFGERNSPLHF.

This clone was seen more than once but under ten times. J is TRBJ1-1 and V is TRBV4-2, with a possible D match to TRBD1 (6 bases). The germline gives CDR1 LGHNA, CDR2 YNFKEQ. Trimming took off 3 bases at V and 1 base at J, with 9 bases between the two ends. The CDR3 length is 14 residues. The CDR3 is CASSHTTGNTEAFF. In nucleotides, the CDR3 is TGTGCCAGCAGCCACACGACAGGGAACACTGAAGCTTTCTTT.

As regards this clone: Other DNA sequences from this sample encode an identical CDR3 as well. The chain couples TRBV5-1 to TRBJ2-3; D gene ambiguous. The germline gives CDR1 SGHRS, CDR2 YFSETQ. Trimming cost V 8 bases and J 2 bases, with 6 bases left between them. This CDR3 is built from 11 residues. CDR3 protein: CASSNTDTQYF. In nucleotides, the CDR3 is TGCGCCAGTAGTAACACAGATACGCAGTATTTT. The full variable domain, rest sourced from reference TRBV5-1 and TRBJ2-3, is KAGVTQTPRYLIKTRGQQVTLSCSPISGHRSVSWYQQTPGQGLQFLFEYFSETQRNKGNFPGRFSGRQFSNSRSEMNVSTLELGDSALYLCASSNTDTQYFGPGTRLTVL.

The chain has TRBV6-6 and TRBJ2-5; D gene uncertain. V was shortened by 7 bases and J by 4 bases, with 10 bases between the two germline ends. CDR1 is MNHNY, CDR2 SVGAGI, per germline (reference sequence). This CDR3 is 12 amino acids long. The CDR3 nucleotides read TGTGCCAGCATGGCCCTGGGAGAGACCCAGTACTTC. It codes for CASMALGETQYF.

This clone has just a few counts. The chain employs TRBV7-2 and TRBJ2-5, with D possibly being TRBD1 (8 bases). The ends were cut back, 5 bases at V and 2 bases at J, with 15 bases in the middle. This CDR3 has 15 amino acids. Germline values: CDR1 SGHTA, CDR2 FQGNSA. The CDR3 here is CASSRNRGGQETQYF. The CDR3 nucleotides read TGTGCCAGCAGCAGGAACAGGGGGGGACAAGAGACCCAGTACTTC.

The chain joins TRBV23-1 to TRBJ1-6; 8 nucleotides line up with TRBD1. TRBV23-1 is designated an ORF whose function remains uncertain. CDR3 length equals 17 residues. V dropped 3 bases and J dropped 9; count of bases not matched to a gene: 13. The CDR3 reads CASSHKSRGRLSSPLHF. The CDR3 DNA sequence: TGCGCCAGCAGTCACAAATCCAGGGGGCGCCTCAGTTCACCCCTCCACTTT.

The table lists this clone with many counts. The chain has TRBV18 and TRBJ2-6; 9 bases match TRBD2. The CDR3 length is 18 residues. V trimming: 3 bases; J trimming: 0 bases; junction bases outside the gene matches: 6. Germline CDR1 and CDR2: KGHSH and LQKENI. CDR3 protein: CASSPRLADRSGANVLTF. The CDR3 DNA follows: TGTGCCAGCTCACCTAGACTAGCGGATCGCTCTGGGGCCAACGTCCTGACTTTC.

This clone was detected a few times. The CDR3 protein is CASARGSIADEQFF. CDR3 coding DNA: TGTGCCAGCGCACGGGGTTCCATAGCGGATGAGCAGTTCTTC. V usage is TRBV18 and J usage is TRBJ2-1, with a weak D call TRBD2 (6 bases). From germline, CDR1 is KGHSH and CDR2 LQKENI. V was trimmed by 8 bases and J by 8 bases, leaving 19 bases between them. The CDR3 loop spans 14 amino acids.

This clone was observed a few times. The chain employs TRBV4-3 and TRBJ2-5; a possible D gene is TRBD1 (5 bases). The germline V and J ends were trimmed by 1 base and 5 bases, with 8 bases remaining between them. In germline, CDR1 is LGHNA, CDR2 YSLEER. This CDR3 has 13 residues. CDR3 bases: TGCGCCAGCAGCCAAGCGAAGGGGGAGACCCAGTACTTC. Residues: CASSQAKGETQYF.

This clone occurred a few times. V is TRBV2 and J is TRBJ2-7, with 8 bases lining up with TRBD2. The V and J ends lost 6 bases and 2 bases, in that order; junction bases with no gene match: 3. CDR1 and CDR2 (germline): SNHLY, FYNNEI. The CDR3 consists of 13 residues. CDR3 sequence (DNA): TGTGCCAGCAGCTCACTAGCGGCCTACGAGCAGTACGTC. Its protein product is CASSSLAAYEQYV.

This clone came up many times. V and J are TRBV11-2 and TRBJ1-1; D is ambiguous. The length of the CDR3 is 15 residues. V was pared by 1 base and J by 2 bases, with 11 bases between. Per germline, CDR1 SGHAT and CDR2 FQNNGV. The CDR3 nucleotides read TGTGCCAGCAGCTTAGCCCGGCGGGCAAACACTGAAGCTTTCTTT. Translating it yields CASSLARRANTEAFF.

V is TRBV14 and J is TRBJ1-4, with D possibly being TRBD1 (6 bases). Trimming removed 4 bases at V and 0 bases at J, with 9 bases between. The CDR3 contains 15 residues. Germline V gene data show CDR1 as SGHDN and CDR2 as FVKESK. The CDR3 DNA sequence: TGTGCCAGCAGCCGAGGACAGTCAACTAATGAAAAACTGTTTTTT. Encoded protein: CASSRGQSTNEKLFF.

This clone was seen a few times. The chain combines TRBV6-6 with TRBJ2-5; weak D call: TRBD1 (5 bases). Per germline, CDR1 MNHNY and CDR2 SVGAGI (reference sequence). The CDR3 consists of 15 residues. Trimming shortened V by 2 bases and J by 0 bases, and 10 bases separated the two germline ends. This CDR3 is CASSYRRQNQETQYF. CDR3 DNA: TGTGCCAGCAGTTACCGCAGACAGAACCAAGAGACCCAGTACTTC.